This record looks at one T cell receptor (beta chain) sequence and its context. The antigen remains unidentified. Using its own MiXCR run on the 5' RACE reads, TCRdb lists one record per CDR3 protein. The data show 110,000 or so distinct CDR3 sequences, around a fifth seen once. Germline V gene lookup returns CDR1 SGHDT and CDR2 YYEEEE. The V and J ends lost 3 bases and 5 bases respectively, with 15 bases between them. CDR3 length equals 14 residues. The data are from a study of T-cell memory formation after mild COVID-19. Study-wide findings and caveats: CD4/CD8 balance characterized clones contracting day 15 to 85, and CD4+ skew characterized later expanders.

This receptor was taken from a man younger than 35 who had mild COVID-19 (a few samples of this study predate the infection). Cell type and time point are not known. Sequencing used PBMCs or a T cell subset sorted from them (not recorded which). The chain is built from TRBV5-6 and TRBJ2-7; D is possibly TRBD1 (6 bases). The CDR3 coding sequence is TGTGCCAGCAGCTCTACCGGGACAATACACGAGCAGTACTTC. It is translated as CASSSTGTIHEQYF.